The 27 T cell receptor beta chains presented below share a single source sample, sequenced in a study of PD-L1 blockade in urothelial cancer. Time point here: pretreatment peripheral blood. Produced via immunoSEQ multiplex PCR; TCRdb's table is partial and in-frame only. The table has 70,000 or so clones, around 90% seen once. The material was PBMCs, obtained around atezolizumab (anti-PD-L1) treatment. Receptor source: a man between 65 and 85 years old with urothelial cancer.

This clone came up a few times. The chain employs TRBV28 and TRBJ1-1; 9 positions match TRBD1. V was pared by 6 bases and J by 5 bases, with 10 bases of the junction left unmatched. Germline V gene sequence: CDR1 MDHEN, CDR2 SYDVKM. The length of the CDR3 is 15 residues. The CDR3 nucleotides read TGTGCCAGCAGGGGACAGGGTATACTTTGGACTGAAGCTTTCTTT. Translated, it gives CASRGQGILWTEAFF. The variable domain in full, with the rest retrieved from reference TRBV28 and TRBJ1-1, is DVKVTQSSRYLVKRTGEKVFLECVQDMDHENMFWYRQDPGLGLRLIYFSYDVKMKEKGDIPEGYSVSREKKERFSLILESASTNQTSMYLCASRGQGILWTEAFFGQGTRLTVV.

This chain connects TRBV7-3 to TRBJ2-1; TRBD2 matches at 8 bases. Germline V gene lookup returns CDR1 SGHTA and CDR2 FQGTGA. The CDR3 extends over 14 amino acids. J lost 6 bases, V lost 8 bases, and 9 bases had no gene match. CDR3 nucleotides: TGTGCCAGCGAAAGCGTCCTAGCGGGCAATGAGCAGTTCTTC. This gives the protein CASESVLAGNEQFF.

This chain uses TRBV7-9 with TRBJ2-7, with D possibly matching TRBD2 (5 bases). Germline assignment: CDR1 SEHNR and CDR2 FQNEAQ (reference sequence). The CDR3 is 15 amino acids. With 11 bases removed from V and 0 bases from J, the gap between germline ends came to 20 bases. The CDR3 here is CAGGGSEWASYEQYF. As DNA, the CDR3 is TGTGCCGGAGGTGGGTCAGAGTGGGCCTCCTACGAGCAGTACTTC.

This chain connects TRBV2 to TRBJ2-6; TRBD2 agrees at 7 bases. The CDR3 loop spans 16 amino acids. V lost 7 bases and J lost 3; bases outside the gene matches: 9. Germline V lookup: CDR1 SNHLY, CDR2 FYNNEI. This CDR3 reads CASNWGGVGGANVLTF. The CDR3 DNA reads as TGTGCCAGCAACTGGGGGGGGGTAGGTGGGGCCAACGTCCTGACTTTC.

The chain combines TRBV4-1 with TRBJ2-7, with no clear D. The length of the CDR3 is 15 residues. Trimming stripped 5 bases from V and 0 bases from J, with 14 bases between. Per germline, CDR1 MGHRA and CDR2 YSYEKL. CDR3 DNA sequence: TGCGCCAGCAGCAAGGAAACAGCCAGCTCCTACGAGCAGTACTTC. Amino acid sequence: CASSKETASSYEQYF.

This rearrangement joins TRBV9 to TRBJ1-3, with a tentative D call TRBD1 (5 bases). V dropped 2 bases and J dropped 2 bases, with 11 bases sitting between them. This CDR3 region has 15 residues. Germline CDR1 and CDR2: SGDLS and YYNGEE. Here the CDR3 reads CASSVTTGAGNTIYF. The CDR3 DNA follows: TGTGCCAGCAGCGTCACAACAGGAGCTGGAAACACCATATATTTT. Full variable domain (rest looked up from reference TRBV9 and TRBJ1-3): DSGVTQTPKHLITATGQRVTLRCSPRSGDLSVYWYQQSLDQGLQFLIQYYNGEERAKGNILERFSAQQFPDLHSELNLSSLELGDSALYFCASSVTTGAGNTIYFGEGSWLTVV.

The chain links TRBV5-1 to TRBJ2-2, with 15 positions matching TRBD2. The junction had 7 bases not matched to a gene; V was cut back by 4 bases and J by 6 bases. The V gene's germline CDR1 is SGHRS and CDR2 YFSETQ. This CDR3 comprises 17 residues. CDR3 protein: CASSPPGLAGGAGELFF. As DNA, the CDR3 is TGCGCCAGCAGCCCCCCGGGACTAGCGGGAGGAGCCGGGGAGCTGTTTTTT.

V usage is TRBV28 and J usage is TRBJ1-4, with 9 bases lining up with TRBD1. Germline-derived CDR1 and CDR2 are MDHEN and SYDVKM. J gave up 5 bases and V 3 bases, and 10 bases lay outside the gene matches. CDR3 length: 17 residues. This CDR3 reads CASSFGDRAVQNEKLFF. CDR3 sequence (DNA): TGTGCCAGCAGTTTCGGGGACAGGGCAGTACAAAATGAAAAACTGTTTTTT.

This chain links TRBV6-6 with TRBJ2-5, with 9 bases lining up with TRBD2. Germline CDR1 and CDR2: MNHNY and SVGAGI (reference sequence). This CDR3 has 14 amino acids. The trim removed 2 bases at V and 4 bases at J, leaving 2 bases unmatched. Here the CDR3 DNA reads TGTGCCAGCAGTTACCAAGCGGGGGGAGAGACCCAGTACTTC. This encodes CASSYQAGGETQYF.

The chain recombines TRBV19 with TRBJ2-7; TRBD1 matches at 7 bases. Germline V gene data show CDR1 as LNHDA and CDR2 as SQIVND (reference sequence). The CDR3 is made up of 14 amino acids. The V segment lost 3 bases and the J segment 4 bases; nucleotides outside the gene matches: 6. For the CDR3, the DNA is TGTGCCAGTAGTATGGTAGGCAGGGGGTACGAGCAGTACTTC. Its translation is CASSMVGRGYEQYF. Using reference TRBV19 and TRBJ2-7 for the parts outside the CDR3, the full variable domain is DGGITQSPKYLFRKEGQNVTLSCEQNLNHDAMYWYRQDPGQGLRLIYYSQIVNDFQKGDIAEGYSVSREKKESFPLTVTSAQKNPTAFYLCASSMVGRGYEQYFGPGTRLTVT.

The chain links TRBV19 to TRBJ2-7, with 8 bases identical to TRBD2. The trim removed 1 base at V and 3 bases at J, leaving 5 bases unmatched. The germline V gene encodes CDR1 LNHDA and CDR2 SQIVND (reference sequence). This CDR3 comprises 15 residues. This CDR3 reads CASSIGPSGLYEQYF. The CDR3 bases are TGTGCCAGTAGTATAGGGCCTAGCGGGCTCTACGAGCAGTACTTC.

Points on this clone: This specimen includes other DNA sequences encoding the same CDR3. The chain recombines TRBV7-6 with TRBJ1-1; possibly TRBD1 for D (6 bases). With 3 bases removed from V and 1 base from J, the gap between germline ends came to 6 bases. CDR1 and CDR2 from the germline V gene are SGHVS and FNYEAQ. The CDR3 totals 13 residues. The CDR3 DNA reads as TGTGCCAGCAGCTTGGGACAGAACACTGAAGCTTTCTTT. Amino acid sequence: CASSLGQNTEAFF.

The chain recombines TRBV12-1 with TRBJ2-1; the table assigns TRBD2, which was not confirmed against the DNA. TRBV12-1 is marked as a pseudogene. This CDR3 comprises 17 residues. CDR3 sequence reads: CASSSTPSDLYHNEQFF. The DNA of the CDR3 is TGTGCCAGCAGCTCTACCCCCTCGGACTTATATCACAATGAGCAGTTCTTC.

The CDR3 reads CASSLDGTDNQPQHF. The DNA for the CDR3 is TGTGCCAGCAGCTTGGATGGAACAGACAATCAGCCCCAGCATTTT. This chain links TRBV5-4 with TRBJ1-5, with unresolved D. Germline CDR1 SGHNT, CDR2 YYREEE (reference sequence). The CDR3 totals 15 residues. V was trimmed by 0 bases and J by 3 bases, leaving 10 bases between them.

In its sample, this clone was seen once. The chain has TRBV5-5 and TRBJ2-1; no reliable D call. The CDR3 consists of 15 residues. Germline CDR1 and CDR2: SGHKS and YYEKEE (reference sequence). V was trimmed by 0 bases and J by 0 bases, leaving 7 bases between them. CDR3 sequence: CASSLAADSYNEQFF. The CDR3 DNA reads TGTGCCAGCAGCTTGGCGGCGGACTCCTACAATGAGCAGTTCTTC.

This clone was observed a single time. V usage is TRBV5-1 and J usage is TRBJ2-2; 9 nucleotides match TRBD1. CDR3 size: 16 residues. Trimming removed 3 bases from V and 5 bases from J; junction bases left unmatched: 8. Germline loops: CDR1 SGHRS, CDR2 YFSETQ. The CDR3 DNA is TGCGCCAGCAGCTCCCAACAGGGGGCAGGGACCGGGGAGCTGTTTTTT. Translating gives CASSSQQGAGTGELFF.

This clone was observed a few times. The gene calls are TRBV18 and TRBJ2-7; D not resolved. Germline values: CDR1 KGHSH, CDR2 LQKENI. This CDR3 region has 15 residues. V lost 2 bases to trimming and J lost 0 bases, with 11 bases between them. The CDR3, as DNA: TGTGCCAGCTCACCATCCTACCTAAGCTCCTACGAGCAGTACTTC. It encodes CASSPSYLSSYEQYF. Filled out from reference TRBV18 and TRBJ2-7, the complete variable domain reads NAGVMQNPRHLVRRRGQEARLRCSPMKGHSHVYWYRQLPEEGLKFMVYLQKENIIDESGMPKERFSAEFPKEGPSILRIQQVVRGDSAAYFCASSPSYLSSYEQYFGPGTRLTVT.

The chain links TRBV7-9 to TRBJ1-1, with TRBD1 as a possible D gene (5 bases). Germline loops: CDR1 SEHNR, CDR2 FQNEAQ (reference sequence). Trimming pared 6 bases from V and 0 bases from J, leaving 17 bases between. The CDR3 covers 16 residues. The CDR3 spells CASSPFTGLLNTEAFF. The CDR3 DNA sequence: TGTGCCAGCAGTCCCTTTACAGGACTATTGAACACTGAAGCTTTCTTT.

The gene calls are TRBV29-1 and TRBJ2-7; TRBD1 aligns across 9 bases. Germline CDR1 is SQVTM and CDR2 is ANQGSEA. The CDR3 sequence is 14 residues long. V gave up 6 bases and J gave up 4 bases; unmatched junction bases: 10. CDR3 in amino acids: CSVTVGQGRYEQYF. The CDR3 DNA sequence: TGCAGCGTCACCGTGGGACAGGGTAGGTACGAGCAGTACTTC.

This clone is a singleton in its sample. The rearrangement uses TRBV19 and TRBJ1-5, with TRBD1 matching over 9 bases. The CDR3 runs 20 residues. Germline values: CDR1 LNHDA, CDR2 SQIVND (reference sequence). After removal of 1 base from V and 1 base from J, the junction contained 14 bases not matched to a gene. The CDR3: CASSIGPGQGRKWSNQPQHF. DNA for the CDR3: TGTGCCAGTAGTATAGGGCCGGGACAGGGTAGGAAGTGGAGCAATCAGCCCCAGCATTTT.

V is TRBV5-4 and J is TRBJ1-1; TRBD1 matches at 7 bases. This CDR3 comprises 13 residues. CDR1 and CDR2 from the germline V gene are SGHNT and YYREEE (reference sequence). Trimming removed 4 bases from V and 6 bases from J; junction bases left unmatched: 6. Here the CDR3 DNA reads TGTGCCAGCAGCCCGGGACAGAGAGCTGAAGCTTTCTTT. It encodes CASSPGQRAEAFF.

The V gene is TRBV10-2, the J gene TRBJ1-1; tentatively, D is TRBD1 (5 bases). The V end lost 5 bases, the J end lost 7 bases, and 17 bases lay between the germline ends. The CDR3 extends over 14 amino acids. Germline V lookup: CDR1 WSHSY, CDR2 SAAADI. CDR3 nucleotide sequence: TGCGCCAGCAGTCCATCAGGTGGGGCAGGTGAAGCTTTCTTT. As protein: CASSPSGGAGEAFF.

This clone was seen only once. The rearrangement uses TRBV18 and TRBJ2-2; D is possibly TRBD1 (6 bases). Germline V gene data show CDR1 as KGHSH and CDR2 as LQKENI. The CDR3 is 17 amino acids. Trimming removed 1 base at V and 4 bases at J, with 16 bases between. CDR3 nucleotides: TGTGCCAGCTCACCACTTACAGGGTTTAGTGGCACCGGGGAGCTGTTTTTT. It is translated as CASSPLTGFSGTGELFF.

This chain's CDR3 is CASTLSGSPGEQYF. CDR3 bases: TGTGCCAGCACCCTTAGCGGGAGCCCCGGGGAGCAGTACTTC. The J gene is TRBJ2-7, the V gene TRBV28; 9 bases line up with TRBD2. This CDR3 is built from 14 residues. The J segment lost 7 bases and the V segment lost 7 bases, leaving 11 bases of the junction unmatched. Germline loops: CDR1 MDHEN, CDR2 SYDVKM.

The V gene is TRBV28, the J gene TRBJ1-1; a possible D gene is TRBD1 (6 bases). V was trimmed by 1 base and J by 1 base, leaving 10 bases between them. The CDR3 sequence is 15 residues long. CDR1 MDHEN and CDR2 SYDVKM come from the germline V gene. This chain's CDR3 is CASSLFPGENTEAFF. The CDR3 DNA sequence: TGTGCCAGCAGTTTATTCCCAGGGGAGAACACTGAAGCTTTCTTT.

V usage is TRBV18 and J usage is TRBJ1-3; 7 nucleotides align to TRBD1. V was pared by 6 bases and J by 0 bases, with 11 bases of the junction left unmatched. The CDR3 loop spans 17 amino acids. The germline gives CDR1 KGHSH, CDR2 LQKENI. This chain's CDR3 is CASSSVRQGLSGNTIYF. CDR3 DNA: TGTGCCAGCTCCTCGGTAAGACAGGGCCTCTCTGGAAACACCATATATTTT. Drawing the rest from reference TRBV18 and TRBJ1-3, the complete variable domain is NAGVMQNPRHLVRRRGQEARLRCSPMKGHSHVYWYRQLPEEGLKFMVYLQKENIIDESGMPKERFSAEFPKEGPSILRIQQVVRGDSAAYFCASSSVRQGLSGNTIYFGEGSWLTVV.

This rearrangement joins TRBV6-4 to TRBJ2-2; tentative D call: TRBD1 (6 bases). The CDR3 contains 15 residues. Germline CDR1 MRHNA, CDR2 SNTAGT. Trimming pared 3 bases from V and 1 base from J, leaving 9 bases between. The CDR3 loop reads CASSESRGNTGELFF. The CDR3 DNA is TGTGCCAGCAGTGAATCCAGGGGGAACACCGGGGAGCTGTTTTTT.